A selection of T cell receptor beta chains follows, all from one sample in a study of a mutant IDH1 vaccine in newly diagnosed glioma. Sequencing was performed with immunoSEQ multiplex PCR; in TCRdb, only in-frame clones are kept and a portion is missing. The data contain 60,000 to 75,000 clones, around four fifths of them seen just once; the ten biggest clones take up 4.6%. The sample in question was peripheral blood mononuclear cells (PBMCs), obtained from a glioma patient treated with radiotherapy, temozolomide or both. The receptors were gathered from a woman aged 18-35 years with glioma. Some clones in this sample may be carry-over from other donors' samples. The CDR3 runs from the conserved cysteine through the conserved F or W. The D gene is left open where the match is weak. The size of a clone is reported for some rows only, either as once, few or many, or as a class for expanded clones.

d_call clone_size j_call v_call cdr3_aa cdr3_nt
TRBD2 - TRBJ2-1 TRBV7-9 CASSLVAGGPNEQFF TGTGCCAGCAGCTTAGTAGCGGGAGGGCCGAATGAGCAGTTCTTC
TRBD2 - TRBJ2-7 TRBV5-5 CASSLAQLAGVAYEQYF TGTGCCAGCAGCTTGGCACAACTAGCGGGGGTAGCTTACGAGCAGTACTTC
TRBD1 few TRBJ1-1 TRBV5-6 CASSAGQGANTEAFF TGTGCCAGCAGCGCCGGACAGGGGGCGAACACTGAAGCTTTCTTT
TRBD2 - TRBJ2-1 TRBV25-1 CASSDPRDYHNEQFF TGTGCCAGCAGTGATCCGCGGGACTACCACAATGAGCAGTTCTTC
TRBD1 - TRBJ1-1 TRBV4-2 CASSQDRDREAFF TGTGCCAGCAGCCAAGATAGGGACAGGGAAGCTTTCTTT
- - TRBJ2-7 TRBV28 CASSLSRADRPYEQYF TGTGCCAGCAGTTTATCTCGGGCCGACAGACCCTACGAGCAGTACTTT
TRBD2 - TRBJ2-5 TRBV6-4 CASSEYRASGSCWQETQYF TGTGCCAGCAGTGAGTACCGAGCCAGCGGGAGTTGTTGGCAAGAGACCCAGTACTTC
- - TRBJ2-7 TRBV5-4 CASSPGRFSYEQYF TGTGCCAGCAGCCCGGGACGCTTCTCCTACGAGCAGTACTTC
TRBD2 - TRBJ2-7 TRBV5-4 CASSGGLAGEQYF TGTGCCAGCAGCGGTGGACTAGCTGGCGAGCAGTACTTC
TRBD1 - TRBJ2-7 TRBV6-6 CASRGQGTFEQYF TGTGCCAGCAGGGGACAGGGCACCTTCGAGCAGTACTTC
TRBD1 - TRBJ1-1 TRBV9 CASSVGTGGWGTEAFF TGTGCCAGCAGCGTAGGCACAGGGGGCTGGGGCACTGAAGCTTTCTTT
TRBD1 - TRBJ1-2 TRBV7-9 CASSLVVGQGNYGYTF TGTGCCAGCAGCTTAGTTGTGGGACAGGGAAACTATGGCTACACCTTC
- - TRBJ2-2 TRBV5-6 CASSSLVSAGELFF TGTGCCAGCAGCTCACTAGTTTCGGCCGGGGAGCTGTTTTTT
TRBD1 - TRBJ1-2 TRBV4-1 CASSQDWRGPIYGYTF TGCGCCAGCAGCCAAGATTGGAGGGGGCCCATCTATGGCTACACCTTC
- once TRBJ1-5 TRBV5-6 CASSYGGPNQPQHF TGTGCCAGCAGCTATGGGGGTCCCAATCAGCCCCAGCATTTT
- - TRBJ2-5 TRBV5-1 CASSLVGGQETQYF TGCGCCAGCAGCTTGGTAGGCGGGCAGGAGACCCAGTACTTC
- - TRBJ1-2 TRBV5-1 CASSLARSLSSYGYTF TGCGCCAGCAGCCTGGCTCGGAGCCTCTCGTCGTATGGCTACACCTTC
- - TRBJ2-3 TRBV7-7 CASSLGGPDTQYF TGTGCCAGCAGCTTGGGCGGCCCAGATACGCAGTATTTT
- - TRBJ1-1 TRBV5-1 CASSGERGWNTEAFF TGCGCCAGCAGCGGTGAAAGGGGTTGGAACACTGAAGCTTTCTTT
- - TRBJ2-3 TRBV6-6 CASTYGQLLGDTQYF TGTGCCAGCACCTACGGACAGCTTTTGGGGGATACGCAGTATTTT
TRBD1 - TRBJ2-2 TRBV12-5 CASGLIRTGITYTGELFF TGTGCTAGTGGTTTGATTCGGACAGGGATAACCTACACCGGGGAGCTGTTTTTT
TRBD1 - TRBJ1-4 TRBV2 CASSEAPGGFSEKLFF TGTGCCAGCAGTGAAGCGCCAGGGGGGTTCAGTGAAAAACTGTTTTTT
- - TRBJ2-7 TRBV5-1 CASSLTGTYSYEQYF TGCGCCAGCAGCTTGACAGGGACCTATTCCTACGAGCAGTACTTC
TRBD1 - TRBJ2-7 TRBV27 CASSPRQGQGEQYF TGTGCCAGCAGTCCTAGACAGGGCCAGGGCGAGCAGTACTTC
TRBD2 - TRBJ2-3 TRBV7-2 CASSLVSGGGAPDTQYF TGTGCCAGCAGCTTAGTATCTGGCGGGGGGGCCCCAGATACGCAGTATTTT
TRBD2 - TRBJ2-1 TRBV9 CASSVSGSSYNEQFF TGTGCCAGCAGCGTTAGCGGGAGCTCCTACAATGAGCAGTTCTTC
- - TRBJ2-7 TRBV5-4 CASTTEGSYSYEQYF TGTGCCAGCACCACAGAGGGTAGTTACTCCTACGAGCAGTACTTC
- few TRBJ1-1 TRBV2 CASSPKTGLTTEAFF TGTGCCAGCAGCCCCAAGACAGGCCTTACCACTGAAGCTTTCTTT
TRBD1 - TRBJ1-1 TRBV9 CASSGGGTGWTEAFF TGTGCCAGCAGCGGGGGAGGGACAGGGTGGACTGAAGCTTTCTTT
- - TRBJ1-5 TRBV12-5 CASALPGAQPQHF TGTGCTAGTGCCTTACCAGGGGCTCAGCCCCAGCATTTT
- - TRBJ2-6 TRBV5-1 CASSFTQSGANVLTF TGCGCCAGCAGTTTCACCCAGTCTGGGGCCAACGTCCTGACTTTC
- - TRBJ2-1 TRBV7-8 CASTFLQFGQFF TGTGCCAGCACCTTTCTACAATTTGGGCAGTTCTTC
- - TRBJ1-5 TRBV10-2 CASSEVGLIHQPQHF TGCGCCAGCAGTGAGGTAGGATTGATACATCAGCCCCAGCATTTT
- - TRBJ1-1 TRBV5-4 CASSSRAQLGAFF TGTGCCAGCAGCTCCCGGGCCCAACTAGGGGCTTTCTTT
- - TRBJ2-7 TRBV7-2 CASSLEGTTRHEQYF TGTGCCAGCAGCCTAGAGGGAACGACGAGGCACGAGCAGTACTTC